This T cell receptor beta chain originates from a study of T cell clonotyping in hematopoietic cell transplantation. The CDR3 spans 16 residues. V lost 5 bases to trimming and J lost 4 bases; unmatched junction nucleotides: 11. Germline lookup yields CDR1 SGHAT and CDR2 FQNNGV. The data were produced by immunoSEQ multiplex PCR, yet TCRdb's version contains in-frame clones alone and is incomplete. The sample lists around 13,000 clones, roughly 80% occurring once. Study observations and caveats: Broader posttransplant TCR repertoire diversity was predicted by graft donor and pretransplant recipient Inverse Simpson Index values. After transplant, recipient diversity fell while pathologically expanded clonotypes grew through day 180.

Concerning this clone: Antigen unknown.

The sequence was obtained from a female patient between 35 and 55 years old who had an allogeneic stem cell transplant from a related donor, so T cells may come from the graft donor. Some clones in this sample may be carry-over from other donors' samples. This specimen was PBMCs, taken 100 days after allogeneic stem cell transplant. V usage is TRBV11-2 and J usage is TRBJ1-3; 7 bases are shared with TRBD1. The CDR3 region is CASSQTRQGNGNTIYF. For the CDR3, the DNA is TGTGCCAGCAGCCAAACAAGACAGGGAAACGGAAACACCATATATTTT.